This T cell receptor (beta chain) was sequenced for a study of T-cell reconstitution after alpha-beta-depleted transplantation in children. Study-wide points: Several hundred expanded graft clones reportedly gave rise to the alpha-beta T cells present about two months after transplant. The main origin of T-cell counts and diversity one year after transplant was newly produced T cells.

This clonotype was seen a few times. Its antigen is undetermined. Unique molecular identifiers featured in how the TCRbeta library was prepared. TCRdb re-called the PCR reads with MiXCR, one entry per CDR3 protein. The sample lists about 350,000 distinct CDR3 sequences; under 20% were seen once. The sequence derives from a male patient aged 2 to 9 who had a stem cell transplant for acute lymphoblastic leukemia, so the T cells may come from the graft donor. The specimen was PBMCs, mostly from graft donor cells, collected 360 days after TCRalphabeta/CD19-depleted stem cell transplant.

CDR3 loop: CASSTQRLAMRYNEQFF. Here the CDR3 DNA reads TGCGCCAGCAGCACACAGAGACTAGCTATGAGGTACAATGAGCAGTTCTTC. This sequence joins TRBV5-1 and TRBJ2-1, with TRBD2 identical over 7 bases. The CDR3 length is 17 residues. The germline CDR1 and CDR2 sequences are SGHRS and YFSETQ. The junction had 14 bases not matched to a gene; V was cut back by 4 bases and J by 4 bases.